The 13 T cell receptor beta chains given below trace back to one sample, sequenced in a study of chemoradiotherapy in HPV16-positive cancers. The method was immunoSEQ multiplex PCR; TCRdb's version includes in-frame clones alone and lacks a portion of them. Among some 5,400 clones listed, 76% were seen once. The sample was collected from a patient who underwent chemoradiotherapy. The source of these receptors is a human donor with HPV-associated anogenital cancer.

V usage is TRBV7-3 and J usage is TRBJ2-3; no definite D call. V gave up 2 bases and J gave up 2 bases, with 11 bases separating them. Germline V lookup: CDR1 SGHTA, CDR2 FQGTGA. The length of the CDR3 is 15 residues. CDR3 DNA: TGTGCCAGCAGCTTACCGGGTTTTCTCACAGATACGCAGTATTTT. It codes for CASSLPGFLTDTQYF.

A single count supports this clone. The rearrangement joins TRBV5-1 to TRBJ2-3; the D gene is possibly TRBD1 (5 bases). The CDR3 is 15 residues long. Germline V gene lookup returns CDR1 SGHRS and CDR2 YFSETQ. The V gene lost 1 base and the J gene lost 2 bases, with 11 bases spanning the gap. The CDR3 nucleotides are TGCGCCAGCAGCTTGATTCCAGGGTACACAGATACGCAGTATTTT. As protein: CASSLIPGYTDTQYF.

The rearrangement links TRBV11-2 to TRBJ2-7; D uncertain. Germline V gene sequence: CDR1 SGHAT, CDR2 FQNNGV. This CDR3 is built from 11 residues. V dropped 4 bases and J dropped 2 bases, with 3 bases sitting between them. CDR3 in amino acids: CASSSPYEQYF. In nucleotides, the CDR3 is TGTGCCAGCAGCTCCCCCTACGAGCAGTACTTC.

V and J are TRBV12-5 and TRBJ2-1; tentatively, D is TRBD1 (5 bases). The germline CDR1 and CDR2 sequences are LGHNT and FRNRAP. The V gene lost 1 base and the J gene lost 2 bases, with 9 bases spanning the gap. The CDR3 has 15 amino acids. The CDR3 region has the DNA TGTGCTAGTGGTTTGGGACAGTCGCCCTACAATGAGCAGTTCTTC. Encoded protein: CASGLGQSPYNEQFF.

The gene calls are TRBV4-3 and TRBJ1-4; no definite D call. There are 16 residues in the CDR3. Deletions cut 0 bases from V and 8 bases from J, with 16 bases between. Germline V gene data show CDR1 as LGHNA and CDR2 as YSLEER. This CDR3 is CASSQDSSKGREKLFF. The CDR3 nucleotides read TGCGCCAGCAGCCAAGATTCGTCGAAGGGCAGGGAAAAACTGTTTTTT.

V usage is TRBV5-1 and J usage is TRBJ2-1; 7 nucleotides align to TRBD2. Germline CDR1 and CDR2: SGHRS and YFSETQ. The CDR3 has 13 amino acids. V was pared by 6 bases and J by 9 bases, with 9 bases of the junction left unmatched. CDR3 nucleotides: TGCGCCAGCACCCAGTTGGGGGAGGGTGAGCAGTTCTTC. It codes for CASTQLGEGEQFF.

The V and J genes are TRBV20-1 and TRBJ1-1, with TRBD1 matching 7 bases. Germline V CDR1 and CDR2: DFQATT, SNEGSKA (reference sequence). The CDR3 is made up of 11 amino acids. J was trimmed by 7 bases and V by 5 bases; bases with no gene match: 4. CDR3 bases: TGCAGTGCTTTGGGACAGAATGAAGCTTTCTTT. It yields the protein CSALGQNEAFF.

The chain has TRBV19 and TRBJ2-1, with 14 bases fitting TRBD2. Losses at the gene ends were 4 bases for V and 2 bases for J; bases not matched to a gene: 1. The CDR3 consists of 16 residues. Looked up from germline, CDR1 is LNHDA and CDR2 is SQIVND (reference sequence). The CDR3 loop reads CASSKGLAGAYNEQFF. In nucleotides, the CDR3 is TGTGCCAGTAGTAAGGGACTAGCGGGAGCCTACAATGAGCAGTTCTTC.

The sample holds a few counts of this clone. This chain joins TRBV11-3 and TRBJ2-7; 7 bases align to TRBD1. With 4 bases clipped from V and 3 bases from J, the junction kept 12 bases outside the gene matches. The CDR3 consists of 16 residues. Germline CDR1 and CDR2: SGHNT and YENEEA. CDR3 sequence reads: CASSSSWLGQDYEQYF. CDR3 nucleotide sequence: TGTGCCAGCAGCTCCTCTTGGCTCGGACAGGACTACGAGCAGTACTTC.

The CDR3 region has the DNA TGTGCCAGTAGTATAATATTTTTGGAGCCCCAGCATTTT. Translation gives CASSIIFLEPQHF. This sequence joins TRBV19 and TRBJ1-5; D is ambiguous. The CDR3 has 13 residues. Germline CDR1 and CDR2: LNHDA and SQIVND (reference sequence). Trimming took 2 bases from V and 8 from J, leaving 10 bases between them. The full variable domain, in which reference TRBV19 and TRBJ1-5 provide the parts outside the CDR3, is DGGITQSPKYLFRKEGQNVTLSCEQNLNHDAMYWYRQDPGQGLRLIYYSQIVNDFQKGDIAEGYSVSREKKESFPLTVTSAQKNPTAFYLCASSIIFLEPQHFGDGTRLSIL.

The CDR3 DNA reads TGTGCCAGCGGATTCGGGGCAAGGCAAGAGACCCAGTACTTC. It yields the protein CASGFGARQETQYF. The rearrangement joins TRBV5-6 to TRBJ2-5; D possibly uses TRBD1 or TRBD2 (5 bases each). Trimming removed 7 bases from V and 2 bases from J, with 15 bases in between. From germline, CDR1 is SGHDT and CDR2 YYEEEE. The CDR3 runs 14 residues. Full variable domain (missing parts from reference TRBV5-6 and TRBJ2-5): DAGVTQSPTHLIKTRGQQVTLRCSPKSGHDTVSWYQQALGQGPQFIFQYYEEEERQRGNFPDRFSGHQFPNYSSELNVNALLLGDSALYLCASGFGARQETQYFGPGTRLLVL.

J is TRBJ2-7 and V is TRBV27; D is unresolved. Per germline, CDR1 MNHEY and CDR2 SMNVEV (reference sequence). The CDR3 consists of 14 residues. Trimming took 5 bases from V and 2 from J, leaving 13 bases between them. The CDR3 sequence: CASSPWGTTYEQYV. CDR3 bases: TGTGCCAGCAGTCCGTGGGGAACGACCTACGAGCAGTACGTC.

This clone was seen only once. The chain carries TRBV7-3 and TRBJ2-3; TRBD2 might be the D (6 bases). Germline CDR1 is SGHTA and CDR2 is FQGTGA. This CDR3 region has 18 residues. V lost 2 bases, J lost 3 bases, and 21 bases lay in between. The CDR3 reads CASSLYPPPGVGTDTQYF. CDR3 coding DNA: TGTGCCAGCAGCTTATATCCCCCCCCGGGAGTTGGGACAGATACGCAGTATTTT.